This TCR beta chain was retrieved from a study of blood T cell repertoires in COVID-19. Turning to the study itself: Material from acute and convalescent COVID-19 was sourced from the United States, Italy and Spain.

CDR3 size: 18 residues. CDR1 is SGHDN, CDR2 FVKESK, per germline. Losses at the gene ends were 3 bases for V and 0 bases for J; bases not matched to a gene: 12. Authors' data handling: Reference gene primer amplification in the assay estimated nucleated cell counts. Profiled with immunoSEQ multiplex PCR; TCRdb holds only in-frame clones, not every one. V and J calls and clone size are given by that table; D and trimming were obtained from the DNA. The sample shows approximately 98,000 clones, over 75% of them seen only once. Sequenced sample: peripheral blood. This chain uses TRBV14 with TRBJ2-5, with TRBD2 matching 8 bases. The clonotype was recovered from a woman aged 80 or older with acute or convalescent COVID-19. DNA for the CDR3: TGTGCCAGCAGCCACCGAGCGGGGGCCCTCCGCGACCAAGAGACCCAGTACTTC. This translates into CASSHRAGALRDQETQYF.